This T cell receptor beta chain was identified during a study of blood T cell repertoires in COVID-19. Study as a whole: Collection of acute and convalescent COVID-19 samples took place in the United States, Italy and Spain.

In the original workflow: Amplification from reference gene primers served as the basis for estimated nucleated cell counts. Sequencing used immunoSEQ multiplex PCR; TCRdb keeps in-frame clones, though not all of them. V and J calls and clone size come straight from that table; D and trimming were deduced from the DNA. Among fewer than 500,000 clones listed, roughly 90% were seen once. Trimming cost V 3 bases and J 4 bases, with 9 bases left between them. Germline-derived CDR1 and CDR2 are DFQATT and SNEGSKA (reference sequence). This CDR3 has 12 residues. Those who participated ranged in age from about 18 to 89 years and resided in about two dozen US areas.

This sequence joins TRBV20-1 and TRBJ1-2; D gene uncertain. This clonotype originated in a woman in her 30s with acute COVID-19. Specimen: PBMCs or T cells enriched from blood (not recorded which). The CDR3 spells CSASVGSYGYTF. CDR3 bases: TGCAGTGCTAGTGTTGGGAGCTATGGCTACACCTTC.